One sample yielded the 10 T cell receptor beta chains listed below, sequenced in a study of blood T cell repertoires in COVID-19. The table came from immunoSEQ multiplex PCR; TCRdb's copy has only in-frame clones and leaves some out. The sample shows approximately 290,000 clones, around 89% of them seen only once. Input material: peripheral blood. The receptors stem from a young man with acute or convalescent COVID-19.

The genes are TRBV7-9 and TRBJ2-2; 7 bases map to TRBD1. CDR1 and CDR2 from the germline V gene are SEHNR and FQNEAQ (reference sequence). CDR3 length: 18 amino acids. Losses at the gene ends were 5 bases for V and 3 bases for J; bases not matched to a gene: 15. The CDR3 coding sequence is TGTGCCAGCAGCCACACATACAGCGACCAGGGGGACACCGGGGAGCTGTTTTTT. Amino acid sequence: CASSHTYSDQGDTGELFF.

In its sample, this clone was seen a few times. The chain employs TRBV19 and TRBJ1-4; possibly TRBD1 for D (6 bases). CDR1 is LNHDA, CDR2 SQIVND, per germline (reference sequence). With 2 bases removed from V and 4 bases from J, the gap between germline ends came to 14 bases. This CDR3 comprises 16 residues. The CDR3 region is CASSIILGRGNEKLFF. The CDR3 nucleotides read TGTGCCAGTAGTATAATCCTGGGCAGGGGTAATGAAAAACTGTTTTTT.

The chain combines TRBV7-2 with TRBJ2-1; a possible D gene is TRBD2 (5 bases). This CDR3 has 14 amino acids. Between the trimmed V and J ends, which lost 5 bases and 5 bases, there was a span of 13 bases. CDR1 is SGHTA and CDR2 is FQGNSA in the germline V gene. This chain's CDR3 is CASSTRTGNNEQFF. CDR3 DNA: TGTGCCAGCAGCACCAGGACTGGGAACAATGAGCAGTTCTTC. The full variable domain, completed using reference TRBV7-2 and TRBJ2-1, is GAGVSQSPSNKVTEKGKDVELRCDPISGHTALYWYRQSLGQGLEFLIYFQGNSAPDKSGLPSDRFSAERTGGSVSTLTIQRTQQEDSAVYLCASSTRTGNNEQFFGPGTRLTVL.

This rearrangement joins TRBV3-1 (or the pseudogene TRBV3-2) to TRBJ2-7, with D uncertain. V was shortened by 4 bases and J by 0 bases, with 7 bases between the two germline ends. Per germline, CDR1 LGHDT and CDR2 YNNKEL (reference sequence). The CDR3 is 13 residues long. The CDR3 DNA follows: TGTGCCAGCAGCCCAAAGAGCTCCTACGAGCAGTACTTC. Translation gives CASSPKSSYEQYF.

This clone appeared a few times. V gene TRBV5-1 combines with J gene TRBJ2-6; possible D gene TRBD1, 5 bases. With 4 bases removed from V and 1 base from J, the gap between germline ends came to 12 bases. Germline-derived CDR1 and CDR2 are SGHRS and YFSETQ. The CDR3 length is 16 residues. The CDR3 here is CASSAQELSGANVLTF. The CDR3 DNA follows: TGCGCCAGCAGCGCACAGGAACTATCTGGGGCCAACGTCCTGACTTTC.

The J gene is TRBJ1-3, the V gene TRBV4-1; 12 bases line up with TRBD1. Germline lookup yields CDR1 MGHRA and CDR2 YSYEKL. J was trimmed by 4 bases and V by 3 bases; bases with no gene match: 4. The CDR3 extends over 16 amino acids. This CDR3 reads CASSQGQGAIGNTIYF. DNA of the CDR3: TGCGCCAGCAGCCAGGGACAGGGGGCGATCGGAAACACCATATATTTT.

The chain links TRBV30 to TRBJ1-2; D remains ambiguous. V gave up 3 bases and J gave up 4 bases, with 12 bases separating them. Germline CDR1 is GTSNPN and CDR2 is SVGIG (reference sequence). The CDR3 runs 13 residues. The CDR3 here is CAWSPLGSYGYTF. The DNA of the CDR3 is TGTGCCTGGAGCCCCCTGGGGAGCTATGGCTACACCTTC. The full variable domain, rest sourced from reference TRBV30 and TRBJ1-2, is SQTIHQWPATLVQPVGSPLSLECTVEGTSNPNLYWYRQAAGRGLQLLFYSVGIGQISSEVPQNLSASRPQDRQFILSSKKLLLSDSGFYLCAWSPLGSYGYTFGSGTRLTVV.

This chain uses TRBV7-3 with TRBJ2-5; possible D gene TRBD2, 5 bases. CDR1 and CDR2 (germline): SGHTA, FQGTGA. V was shortened by 2 bases and J by 4 bases, with 14 bases between the two germline ends. This CDR3 comprises 15 residues. The CDR3 DNA follows: TGTGCCAGCAGCTTAGATCGGGGATCAGGAGAGACCCAGTACTTC. Protein product: CASSLDRGSGETQYF.

The J gene is TRBJ2-2, the V gene TRBV5-1; 9 bases are shared with TRBD2. The CDR3 runs to 15 residues. The junction had 4 bases not matched to a gene; V was cut back by 1 base and J by 6 bases. The germline gives CDR1 SGHRS, CDR2 YFSETQ. This CDR3 is CASSLLAGAAGELFF. CDR3 coding DNA: TGCGCCAGCAGCTTGTTAGCGGGAGCGGCCGGGGAGCTGTTTTTT. The whole variable domain, remainder taken from reference TRBV5-1 and TRBJ2-2, is KAGVTQTPRYLIKTRGQQVTLSCSPISGHRSVSWYQQTPGQGLQFLFEYFSETQRNKGNFPGRFSGRQFSNSRSEMNVSTLELGDSALYLCASSLLAGAAGELFFGEGSRLTVL.

The chain employs TRBV3-1 (or the pseudogene TRBV3-2) and TRBJ2-1; D ambiguous. The CDR3 contains 18 residues. The V gene lost 5 bases and the J gene lost 4 bases, with 24 bases spanning the gap. Per the germline V gene, CDR1 is LGHDT and CDR2 is YNNKEL (reference sequence). CDR3 DNA sequence: TGTGCCAGCAGCTACAAATCTGTAACTAAGCCGATTTACAATGAGCAGTTCTTC. It is translated as CASSYKSVTKPIYNEQFF.